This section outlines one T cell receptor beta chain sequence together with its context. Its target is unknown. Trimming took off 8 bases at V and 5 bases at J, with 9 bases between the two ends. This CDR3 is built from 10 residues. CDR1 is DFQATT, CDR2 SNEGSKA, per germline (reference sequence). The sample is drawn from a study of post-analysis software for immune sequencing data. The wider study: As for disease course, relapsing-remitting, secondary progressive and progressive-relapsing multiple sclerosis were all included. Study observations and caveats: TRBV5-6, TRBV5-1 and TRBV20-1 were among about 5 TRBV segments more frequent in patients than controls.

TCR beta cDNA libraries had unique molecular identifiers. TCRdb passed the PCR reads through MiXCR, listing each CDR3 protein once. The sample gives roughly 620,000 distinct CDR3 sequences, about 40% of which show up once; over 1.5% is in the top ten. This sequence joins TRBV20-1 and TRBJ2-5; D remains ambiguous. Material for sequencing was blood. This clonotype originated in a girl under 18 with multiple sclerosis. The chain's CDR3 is CSTARETQYF. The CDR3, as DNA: TGCAGTACGGCGCGGGAGACCCAGTACTTC.